This T cell receptor (beta chain) appears in the sequencing data of a study of cytomegalovirus exposure and HLA in healthy donors. Study in general: Roughly 180 million T cells yielded some 120 million unique TCR beta sequences in earlier analysis. Study-level results: Cytomegalovirus status was reportedly diagnosed by the classifier with high specificity and sensitivity.

Samples came from healthy bone marrow donors. Deletions cut 3 bases from V and 6 bases from J, with 11 bases between. Germline lookup yields CDR1 KGHSH and CDR2 LQKENI. The CDR3 covers 13 residues. Worth noting for this clone: Its antigen is as yet unknown.

A multiplex PCR was run with 60 Vbeta primers and 13 Jbeta primers. Clones were sequenced by immunoSEQ multiplex PCR, and TCRdb holds only the in-frame ones, with some missing. This sample yields about 64,000 clones, of which around four fifths are seen a single time; approximately 4.7% belongs to the top ten. This sequence joins TRBV18 and TRBJ1-1, with a possible D match to TRBD1 (5 bases). The origin of this receptor is a male donor in good health and CMV-seropositive. The sequenced sample was PBMCs. This chain's CDR3 is CASSPNLGAEAFF. The CDR3 DNA is TGTGCCAGCTCACCTAATTTAGGGGCTGAAGCTTTCTTT.